This T cell receptor (beta chain) comes out of a study of shared clonotypes between healthy human individuals. It was around 190 ng DNA, about 30,000 T cell genomes, that sorted-subset replicate PCRs used. Assay used: immunoSEQ multiplex PCR; TCRdb lists only in-frame clones, some missing. This sample yields over a million clones, of which 98% to 99% are seen a single time; about 0.4% belongs to the top ten. The CDR3 spans 13 residues. Germline lookup yields CDR1 LNHDA and CDR2 SQIVND (reference sequence). The V end was cut by 4 bases, the J end by 5 bases, with 11 bases between. This chain uses TRBV19 with TRBJ2-5; no firm D call. The sample consisted of naive CD4+ T cells sorted from blood. As for subset: CD45RA+ positively selected. The TCR sequence derives from a man aged 25-45 years in good health. The CDR3 nucleotides are TGTGCCAGTAGTAGCTTGGTAAAGGAGACCCAGTACTTC. Residues: CASSSLVKETQYF.